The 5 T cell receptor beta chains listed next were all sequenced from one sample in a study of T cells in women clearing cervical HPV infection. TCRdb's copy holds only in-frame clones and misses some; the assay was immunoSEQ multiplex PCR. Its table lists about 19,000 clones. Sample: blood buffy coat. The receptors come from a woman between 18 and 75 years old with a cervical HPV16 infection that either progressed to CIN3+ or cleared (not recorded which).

CDR3 bases read: TGTGCCAGCACCAGGTCTGTCCAAGAGACC. This encodes CASTRSVQET. The complete CDR3 protein is CASTRSVQETQYF. The chain combines TRBV12-3 or TRBV12-4 with TRBJ2-5; D is unclear. The CDR3 extends 3 residues past the end of the read, so its final part is completed from the germline J gene. The V and J ends lost 7 bases and 1 base respectively, with 10 bases between them. The CDR3 covers 13 residues.

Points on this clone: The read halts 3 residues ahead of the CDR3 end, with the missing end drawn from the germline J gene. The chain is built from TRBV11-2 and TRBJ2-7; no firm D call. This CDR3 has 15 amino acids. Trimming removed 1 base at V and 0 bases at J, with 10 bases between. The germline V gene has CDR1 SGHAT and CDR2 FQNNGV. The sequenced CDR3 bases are TGTGCCAGCAGCTTAGGGGCCGGAGACTCCTACGAG. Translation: CASSLGAGDSYE. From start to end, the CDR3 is CASSLGAGDSYEQYF.

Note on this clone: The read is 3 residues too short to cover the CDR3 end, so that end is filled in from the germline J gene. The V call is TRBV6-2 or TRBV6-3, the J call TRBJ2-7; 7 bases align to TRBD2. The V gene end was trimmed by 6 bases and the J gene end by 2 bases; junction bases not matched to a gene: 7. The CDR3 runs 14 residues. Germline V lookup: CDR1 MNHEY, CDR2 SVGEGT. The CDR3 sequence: CASRSSGAAYEQYF. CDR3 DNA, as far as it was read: TGTGCCAGCAGATCCAGCGGGGCCGCCTACGAG.

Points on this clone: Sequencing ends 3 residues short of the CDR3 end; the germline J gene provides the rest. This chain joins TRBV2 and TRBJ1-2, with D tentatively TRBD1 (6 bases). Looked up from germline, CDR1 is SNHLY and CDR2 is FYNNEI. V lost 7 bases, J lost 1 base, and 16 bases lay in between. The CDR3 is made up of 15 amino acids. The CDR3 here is CASNGKDSYNYGYTF. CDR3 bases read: TGTGCCAGCAACGGAAAGGACAGTTATAACTATGGC.

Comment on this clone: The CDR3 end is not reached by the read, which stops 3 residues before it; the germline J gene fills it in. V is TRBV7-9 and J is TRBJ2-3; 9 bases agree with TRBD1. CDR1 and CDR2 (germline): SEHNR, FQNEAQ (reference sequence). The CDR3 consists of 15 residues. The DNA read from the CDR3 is TGTGCCAGCAGCTTGGGCACAGGGGGCCAGCAGCCG. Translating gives CASSLGTGGQQP. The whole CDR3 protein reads CASSLGTGGQQPQYF.